This T cell receptor (beta chain) was sequenced for a study of cytomegalovirus exposure and HLA in healthy donors. Study observations and caveats: HLA alleles were associated with 15,000 to 20,000 TCR beta sequences in a later analysis at 0.05 false discovery rate.

This clone was picked up one time. What it binds is unknown. The CDR3 length is 17 residues. CDR1 MNHNS and CDR2 SASEGT come from the germline V gene. V shed 2 bases and J 0 bases; nucleotides not matched to a gene: 6. Primers: 60 Vbeta forward and 13 Jbeta reverse. The data were produced by immunoSEQ multiplex PCR, yet TCRdb's version contains in-frame clones alone and is incomplete. The profile shows about 170,000 clones, nearly 80% of them singletons. The chain combines TRBV6-1 with TRBJ1-5, with TRBD1 matching 8 bases. The sample consisted of PBMCs. The clonotype originates from a woman in her forties or fifties in good health and CMV-seropositive. Here the CDR3 reads CASSEFTGGYSNQPQHF. In DNA form, the CDR3 reads TGTGCCAGCAGTGAATTTACAGGGGGTTATAGCAATCAGCCCCAGCATTTT.